This TCR beta chain comes out of a study of T cell responses to AZD1222 COVID-19 vaccine. Study in general: Analyses pooled second doses at about 4 or about 12 weeks.

Regarding this clone: Its antigen is currently unknown. Other DNA sequences in the same sample also yield this CDR3.

Study results and limitations: The peak T cell response came first, and repertoires were sampled only after it. Close to half of spike-specific TCRs reportedly recognize unmutated variant regions.

Measured with immunoSEQ multiplex PCR; TCRdb has only the in-frame clones, and not every one. Here the sample spans about 120,000 clones, 80% to 90% being singletons. The TCR comes from an adult in good health. This sample comprised peripheral blood, obtained on day 0 of AZD1222 vaccination.

The CDR3 here is CASSSLGSNQPQHF. Here the CDR3 DNA reads TGTGCCAGCTCGAGCCTTGGTAGCAATCAGCCCCAGCATTTT. The V and J genes are TRBV18 and TRBJ1-5; D call uncertain. Trimming left V 6 bases short and J 0 bases short, with 9 bases between. Germline-derived CDR1 and CDR2 are KGHSH and LQKENI. This CDR3 region has 14 residues.